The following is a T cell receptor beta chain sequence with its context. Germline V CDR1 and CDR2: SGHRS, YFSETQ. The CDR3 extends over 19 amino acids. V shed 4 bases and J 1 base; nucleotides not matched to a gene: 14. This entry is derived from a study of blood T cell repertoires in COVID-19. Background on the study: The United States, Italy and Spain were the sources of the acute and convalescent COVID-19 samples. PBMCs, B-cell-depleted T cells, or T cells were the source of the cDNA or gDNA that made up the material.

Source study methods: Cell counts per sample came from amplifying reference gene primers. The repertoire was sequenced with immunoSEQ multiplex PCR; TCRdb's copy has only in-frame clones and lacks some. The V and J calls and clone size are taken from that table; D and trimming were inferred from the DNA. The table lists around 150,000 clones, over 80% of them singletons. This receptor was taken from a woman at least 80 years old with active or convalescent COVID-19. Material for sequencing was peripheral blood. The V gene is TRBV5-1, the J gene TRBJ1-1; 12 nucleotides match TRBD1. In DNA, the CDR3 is TGCGCCAGCAGCAGAGAACCTCCGGGACAGGGGGCGTGGAACACTGAAGCTTTCTTT. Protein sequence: CASSREPPGQGAWNTEAFF. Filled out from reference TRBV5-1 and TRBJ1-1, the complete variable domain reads KAGVTQTPRYLIKTRGQQVTLSCSPISGHRSVSWYQQTPGQGLQFLFEYFSETQRNKGNFPGRFSGRQFSNSRSEMNVSTLELGDSALYLCASSREPPGQGAWNTEAFFGQGTRLTVV.